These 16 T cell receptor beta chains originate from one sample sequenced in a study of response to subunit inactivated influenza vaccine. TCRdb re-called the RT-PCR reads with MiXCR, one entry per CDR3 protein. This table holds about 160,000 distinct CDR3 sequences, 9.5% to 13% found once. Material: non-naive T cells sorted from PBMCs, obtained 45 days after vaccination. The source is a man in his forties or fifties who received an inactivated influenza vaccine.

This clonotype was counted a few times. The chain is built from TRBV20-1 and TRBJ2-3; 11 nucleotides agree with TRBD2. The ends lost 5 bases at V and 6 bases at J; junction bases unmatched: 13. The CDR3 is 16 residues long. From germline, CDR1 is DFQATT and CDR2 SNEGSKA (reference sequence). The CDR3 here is CSASTLAGGPADTQYF. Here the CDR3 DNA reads TGCAGTGCTTCTACCTTAGCGGGAGGGCCTGCGGATACGCAGTATTTT.

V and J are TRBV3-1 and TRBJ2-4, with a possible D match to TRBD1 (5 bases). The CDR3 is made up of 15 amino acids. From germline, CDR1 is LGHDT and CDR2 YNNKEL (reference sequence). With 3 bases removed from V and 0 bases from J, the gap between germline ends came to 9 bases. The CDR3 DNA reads TGTGCCAGCAGCCACGTGGGGCTAGCCAAAAACATTCAGTACTTC. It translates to CASSHVGLAKNIQYF.

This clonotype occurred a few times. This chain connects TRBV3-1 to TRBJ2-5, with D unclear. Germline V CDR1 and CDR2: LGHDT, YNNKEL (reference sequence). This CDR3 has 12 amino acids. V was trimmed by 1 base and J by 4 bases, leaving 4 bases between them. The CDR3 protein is CASSQVRETQYF. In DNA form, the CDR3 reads TGTGCCAGCAGCCAAGTAAGAGAGACCCAGTACTTC.

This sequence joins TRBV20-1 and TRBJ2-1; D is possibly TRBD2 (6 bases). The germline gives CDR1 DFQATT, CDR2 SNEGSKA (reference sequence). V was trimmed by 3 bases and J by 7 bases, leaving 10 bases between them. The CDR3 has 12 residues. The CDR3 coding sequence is TGCAGTGCTAGTTCGGGGAGGAATGAGCAGTTCTTC. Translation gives CSASSGRNEQFF.

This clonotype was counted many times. The CDR3 protein is CASKRGGTDTQYF. CDR3 in DNA: TGTGCCAGCAAACGGGGAGGCACAGATACGCAGTATTTT. The chain employs TRBV7-3 and TRBJ2-3, with D possibly being TRBD2 (5 bases). V was cut by 7 bases and J by 1 base, with 9 bases left in between. The CDR3 has 13 amino acids. Germline CDR1 and CDR2: SGHTA and FQGTGA.

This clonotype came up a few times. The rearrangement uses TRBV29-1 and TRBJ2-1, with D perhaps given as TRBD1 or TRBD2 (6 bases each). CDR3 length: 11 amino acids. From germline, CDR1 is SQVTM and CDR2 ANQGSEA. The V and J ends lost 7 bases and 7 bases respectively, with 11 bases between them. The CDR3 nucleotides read TGCAGCGCCCGGGGGCGAAATGAGCAGTTCTTC. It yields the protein CSARGRNEQFF.

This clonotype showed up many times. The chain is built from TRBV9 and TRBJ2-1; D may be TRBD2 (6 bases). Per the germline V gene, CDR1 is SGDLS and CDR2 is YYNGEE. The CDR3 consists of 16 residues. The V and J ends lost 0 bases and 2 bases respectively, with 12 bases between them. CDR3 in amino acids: CASSVDGSGTYNEQFF. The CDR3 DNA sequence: TGTGCCAGCAGCGTAGATGGTAGCGGAACCTACAATGAGCAGTTCTTC.

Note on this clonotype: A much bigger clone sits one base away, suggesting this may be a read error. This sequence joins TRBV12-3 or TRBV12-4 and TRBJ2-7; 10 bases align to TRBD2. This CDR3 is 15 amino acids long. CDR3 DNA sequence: TGTGCCAGCACCCTAAGCGGGGGGGTTTCCTACGAGCAGTCCTTC. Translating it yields CASTLSGGVSYEQSF.

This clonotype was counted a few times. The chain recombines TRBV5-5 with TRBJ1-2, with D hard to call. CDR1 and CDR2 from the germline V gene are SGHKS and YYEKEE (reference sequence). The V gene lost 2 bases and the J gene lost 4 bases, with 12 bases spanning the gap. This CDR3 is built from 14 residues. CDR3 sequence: CASSFSSTGYGYTF. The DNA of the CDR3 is TGTGCCAGCAGCTTTAGTTCTACGGGCTATGGCTACACCTTC.

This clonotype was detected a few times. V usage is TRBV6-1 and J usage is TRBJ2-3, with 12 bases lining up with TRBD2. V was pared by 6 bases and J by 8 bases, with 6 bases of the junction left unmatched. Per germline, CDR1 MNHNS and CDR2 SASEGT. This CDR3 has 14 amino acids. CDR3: CASSPSGRALTQYF. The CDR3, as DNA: TGTGCCAGCAGCCCTAGCGGGAGGGCCCTTACGCAGTATTTT.

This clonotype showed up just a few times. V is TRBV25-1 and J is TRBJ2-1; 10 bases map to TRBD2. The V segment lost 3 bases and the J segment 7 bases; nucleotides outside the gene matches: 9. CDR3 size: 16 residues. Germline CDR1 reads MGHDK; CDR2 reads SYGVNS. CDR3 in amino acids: CASSDSVLAGKNEQFF. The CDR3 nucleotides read TGTGCCAGCAGTGATTCAGTACTAGCGGGAAAGAATGAGCAGTTCTTC.

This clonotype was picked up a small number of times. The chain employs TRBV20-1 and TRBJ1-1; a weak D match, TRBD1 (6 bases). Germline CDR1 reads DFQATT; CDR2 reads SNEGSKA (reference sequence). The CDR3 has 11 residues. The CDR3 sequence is CRGGQNTEAFF. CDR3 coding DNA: TGCAGGGGGGGACAGAACACTGAAGCTTTCTTT.

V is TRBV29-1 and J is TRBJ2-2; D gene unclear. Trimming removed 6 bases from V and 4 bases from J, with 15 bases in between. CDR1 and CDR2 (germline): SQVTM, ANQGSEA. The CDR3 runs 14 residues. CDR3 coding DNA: TGCAGCGTCACCGTTGGGGTCGGCACCGGGGAGCTGTTTTTT. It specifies CSVTVGVGTGELFF.

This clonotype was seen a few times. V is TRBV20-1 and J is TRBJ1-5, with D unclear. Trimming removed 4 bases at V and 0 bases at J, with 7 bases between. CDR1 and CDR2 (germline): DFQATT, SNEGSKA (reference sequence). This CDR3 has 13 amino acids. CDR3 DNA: TGCAGTGCTACTGGAAATAGCAATCAGCCCCAGCATTTT. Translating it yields CSATGNSNQPQHF.

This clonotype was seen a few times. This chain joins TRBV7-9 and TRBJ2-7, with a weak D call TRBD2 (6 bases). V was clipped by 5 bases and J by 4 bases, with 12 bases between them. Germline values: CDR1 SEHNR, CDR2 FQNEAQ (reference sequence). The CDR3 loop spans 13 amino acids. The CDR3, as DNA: TGTGCCAGCAGCCCAAGCGGAGGGTACGAGCAGTACTTC. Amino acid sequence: CASSPSGGYEQYF.

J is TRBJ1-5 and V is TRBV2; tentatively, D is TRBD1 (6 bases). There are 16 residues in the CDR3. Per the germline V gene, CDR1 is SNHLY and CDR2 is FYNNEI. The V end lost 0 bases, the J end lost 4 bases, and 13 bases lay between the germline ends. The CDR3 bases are TGTGCCAGCAGTGAAGCGGGGGCGCGTCTTAATCAGCCCCAGCATTTT. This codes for CASSEAGARLNQPQHF.